The clone carrying this TCR beta chain was observed a handful of times. Its specificity is unknown. The data belong to a study of identical twins. Findings of the study overall: Findings came from cross-sectional statistics, without long-term follow-up of donors. Potential partial confounding of zero-insertion analyses by invariant MAIT and iNKT cells was noted.

Trimming pared 5 bases from V and 2 bases from J, leaving 12 bases between. Germline lookup yields CDR1 SGHNT and CDR2 YENEEA. This CDR3 is 15 amino acids long. The authors used template switching to add a universal primer site and gave cDNA unique molecular identifiers. TCRdb reprocessed the 5' RACE reads via MiXCR and lists one record per CDR3 protein. The sample has 250,000 or so distinct CDR3 sequences, around 8.8% seen once. Donors uniformly comprised healthy Caucasians. This sample was also put to use in a study of yellow fever vaccine responses in identical twins.

The rearrangement links TRBV11-3 to TRBJ2-2; D might be TRBD1 (6 bases). The source is a woman younger than 30 in good health. Specimen: CD8+ T cells sorted from blood. The CDR3 bases are TGTGCCAGCAGCAAAGAGACAGGAAACACCGGGGAGCTGTTTTTT. This codes for CASSKETGNTGELFF.